A selection of T cell receptor beta chains follows, all from one sample in a study of tumor and adjacent non-tumor tissue in lung cancer. MiXCR, applied by TCRdb to the multiplex PCR reads, yields one record per CDR3 protein. The table includes about 200,000 distinct CDR3 sequences, 71% detected once. The sample consisted of lung tumor tissue. These receptors were taken from a man aged 55 to 70 with non-small cell lung cancer. Each CDR3 is given with its conserved first and last residue.

V gene | CDR3 protein
TRBV28 | CASSLTSTYTQYF
TRBV11-3 | CASSYLGTRNTGELFF
TRBV6-5 | CASRTTGGDYFEQFF
TRBV29-1 | CSVEKQMNTEAFF
TRBV11-2 | CANSTRTGSHNEQFF
TRBV11-1 | CASGKNPGSYTGELFF
TRBV20-1 | CSAREPGDTYGQYF
TRBV7-9 | CASISSSADYGYTF
TRBV12-3/TRBV12-4 | CASSPGTGETQYF
TRBV6-2/TRBV6-3 | CASPTDREEKTEAFF
TRBV6-1 | CASIRDRGAEKLFF
TRBV11-3 | CASSSNQNTEAFF
TRBV4-2 | CPSSQHTLRLFF
TRBV20-1 | CSTWGGAETQYF
TRBV7-3 | CARSLKGGQSTEAFF
TRBV11-2 | CASSLGGHGQFF
TRBV20-1 | CSTSGLSYEEYF
TRBV10-3 | CAITEPTSGRATEQFF
TRBV29-1 | CSANFGTWVRSPLHF
TRBV30 | CVWSRRLAGAQQETQYF
TRBV11-2 | CASSLVVQGSRKEQYF
TRBV5-4 | CASSLGINTEAFF
TRBV5-6 | CASRLDPGSPLHF
TRBV6-5 | CASSYSNQVSYTQYF
TRBV11-3 | CASSSDGYDEQLF
TRBV30 | CAWTVLGRVGDTQYF
TRBV12-3/TRBV12-4 | CASSTGNTYEQYF
TRBV7-8 | CAISLRLAGASGIDTQYF
TRBV6-4 | CAGSEAGGTGELFF
TRBV12-3/TRBV12-4 | CASSLVRANEQFF
TRBV4-1 | CASSRGGGSYEQYF
TRBV6-1 | CDGQRGNSDTQYF
TRBV11-3 | CTSSSSAGIDYKQYF
TRBV11-2 | CASSLSSGGYNEQFF
TRBV11-2 | CASSSQGWTEAFF
TRBV6-1 | CAGPTTADIGELFF
TRBV12-3/TRBV12-4 | CASSWDPNTEAFF
TRBV6-1 | CASRYGGVTCYEQYF
TRBV7-9 | CASSLSTLTRDEQFF
TRBV4-2 | CASSDISGGTDTQYF
TRBV10-1 | CASSERTAYEQYF
TRBV20-1 | CSASPGVGQPQHF
TRBV6-1 | CASSETNGGAGELFF
TRBV12-3/TRBV12-4 | CASSLPNRGYDYTF